A single sample gave rise to the 11 T cell receptor beta chains below, sequenced in a study of response to subunit inactivated influenza vaccine. One entry per CDR3 protein, called by TCRdb with MiXCR from the RT-PCR reads. This table has around 570,000 distinct CDR3 sequences, approximately 10% appearing once. These data were likewise used in another study, on T cells expressing NK-cell markers. From that paper: Template switching by 5'RACE with UMIs generated the TCR beta cDNA.

Material: PBMCs from blood, obtained on the day of vaccination. The source of these receptors is a man aged 45-65 years who received an inactivated influenza vaccine.

V and J are TRBV6-2 or TRBV6-3 and TRBJ2-1; 7 bases match TRBD2. Trimming took 8 bases from V and 15 from J; bases not matched to a gene: 10. The CDR3 runs 11 residues. The germline gives CDR1 MNHEY, CDR2 SVGEGT. The CDR3 protein is CASQWAGVGFF. CDR3 sequence (DNA): TGTGCCAGCCAATGGGCGGGAGTAGGGTTCTTC.

The sample holds one count of this clonotype. No conserved phenylalanine or tryptophan ends this CDR3, so it is likely a read error. J is TRBJ2-7 and V is TRBV10-3; no firm D call. The V gene lost 3 bases and the J gene lost 1 base, with 10 bases spanning the gap. Germline loops: CDR1 ENHRY, CDR2 SYGVKD. The CDR3 extends over 14 amino acids. The DNA of the CDR3 is TGTGCCATCAGTGATCGGCTGTTATCCTACGAGCAGTACCTC. This codes for CAISDRLLSYEQYL.

The genes are TRBV6-2 or TRBV6-3 and TRBJ2-1, with TRBD2 as a possible D gene (5 bases). The CDR3 runs 12 residues. V was trimmed by 6 bases and J by 15 bases, leaving 18 bases between them. The germline V gene encodes CDR1 MNHEY and CDR2 SVGEGT. CDR3 region: CASSPRAERRFF. The CDR3 DNA follows: TGTGCCAGCAGCCCGAGGGCAGAGCGAAGGTTCTTC.

J is TRBJ2-4 and V is TRBV28; D gene uncertain. V dropped 3 bases and J dropped 0 bases, with 9 bases sitting between them. In germline, CDR1 is MDHEN, CDR2 SYDVKM. The CDR3 consists of 15 residues. For the CDR3, the DNA is TGTGCCAGCAGTTTCGGTTGGGAAGCCAAAAACATTCAGTACTTC. This codes for CASSFGWEAKNIQYF.

The J gene is TRBJ2-1, the V gene TRBV11-3, with a possible D match to TRBD2 (6 bases). V lost 4 bases and J lost 0, with 13 bases in between. The CDR3 runs 16 residues. Germline lookup yields CDR1 SGHNT and CDR2 YENEEA. The CDR3 nucleotides read TGTGCCAGCAGCTCGGGAGACTCGAGCTCCTACAATGAGCAGTTCTTC. Protein: CASSSGDSSSYNEQFF.

V usage is TRBV20-1 and J usage is TRBJ2-3; the D call may be TRBD1 or TRBD2 (5 bases each). Between the trimmed V and J ends, which lost 1 base and 4 bases, there was a span of 15 bases. Germline V gene data show CDR1 as DFQATT and CDR2 as SNEGSKA (reference sequence). The CDR3 consists of 15 residues. The CDR3 DNA reads TGCAGTGCTAGAGGGGGACCCCGCTCCGCAGATACGCAGTATTTT. It codes for CSARGGPRSADTQYF.

Many counts were recorded for this clonotype. The rearrangement joins TRBV27 to TRBJ2-1, with 7 bases matching TRBD1. The CDR3 is made up of 16 amino acids. Germline CDR1 and CDR2: MNHEY and SMNVEV (reference sequence). The ends lost 6 bases at V and 4 bases at J; junction bases unmatched: 12. CDR3 protein: CASRPVRAGGYNEQFF. CDR3 nucleotides: TGTGCCAGCAGACCCGTGAGGGCAGGGGGTTACAATGAGCAGTTCTTC.

This clonotype appeared many times. The J gene is TRBJ2-7, the V gene TRBV29-1; 9 nucleotides line up with TRBD2. The V and J ends lost 6 bases and 6 bases, in that order; junction bases with no gene match: 9. Germline V CDR1 and CDR2: SQVTM, ANQGSEA. The CDR3 is 13 residues long. The CDR3 DNA is TGCAGCGTGGAACTAGCGGGTATCGGCGAGCAGTACTTC. It is translated as CSVELAGIGEQYF.

The rearrangement uses TRBV5-5 and TRBJ2-2; maybe TRBD2 (7 bases). Germline CDR1 reads SGHKS; CDR2 reads YYEKEE (reference sequence). The CDR3 runs 18 residues. V was cut by 0 bases and J by 4 bases, with 19 bases left in between. This CDR3 is CASSLVDWTGGRTGELFF. In DNA form, the CDR3 reads TGTGCCAGCAGCTTGGTAGATTGGACGGGGGGCCGCACCGGGGAGCTGTTTTTT. The variable domain in full, completed from reference TRBV5-5 and TRBJ2-2, reads DAGVTQSPTHLIKTRGQQVTLRCSPISGHKSVSWYQQVLGQGPQFIFQYYEKEERGRGNFPDRFSARQFPNYSSELNVNALLLGDSALYLCASSLVDWTGGRTGELFFGEGSRLTVL.

The chain joins TRBV4-1 to TRBJ1-3; no firm D call. Trimming removed 4 bases from V and 1 base from J, with 11 bases in between. This CDR3 has 15 amino acids. Germline values: CDR1 MGHRA, CDR2 YSYEKL. The CDR3 DNA is TGCGCCAGCAGCCTGAACGACGGTTCTGGAAACACCATATATTTT. Translated: CASSLNDGSGNTIYF.

J is TRBJ1-1 and V is TRBV19; 7 nucleotides match TRBD1. The CDR3 sequence is 15 residues long. In germline, CDR1 is LNHDA, CDR2 SQIVND (reference sequence). V dropped 3 bases and J dropped 0; count of bases not matched to a gene: 4. CDR3 bases: TGTGCCAGTAGTATCGGACAGGAACTGAACACTGAAGCTTTCTTT. Its translation is CASSIGQELNTEAFF. The whole variable domain, remainder taken from reference TRBV19 and TRBJ1-1, is DGGITQSPKYLFRKEGQNVTLSCEQNLNHDAMYWYRQDPGQGLRLIYYSQIVNDFQKGDIAEGYSVSREKKESFPLTVTSAQKNPTAFYLCASSIGQELNTEAFFGQGTRLTVV.